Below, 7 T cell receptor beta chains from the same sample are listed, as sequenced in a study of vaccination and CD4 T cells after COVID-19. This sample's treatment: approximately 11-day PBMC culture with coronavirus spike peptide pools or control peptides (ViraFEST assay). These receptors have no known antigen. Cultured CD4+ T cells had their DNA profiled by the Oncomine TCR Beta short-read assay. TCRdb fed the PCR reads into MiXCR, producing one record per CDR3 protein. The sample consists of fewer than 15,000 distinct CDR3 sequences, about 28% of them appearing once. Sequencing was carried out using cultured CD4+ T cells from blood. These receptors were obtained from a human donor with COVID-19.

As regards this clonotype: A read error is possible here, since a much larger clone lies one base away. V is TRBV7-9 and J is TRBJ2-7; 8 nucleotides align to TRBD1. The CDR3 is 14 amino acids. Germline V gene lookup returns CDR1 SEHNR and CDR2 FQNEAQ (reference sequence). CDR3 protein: CASSPTDREFELYF. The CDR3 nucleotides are TGTGCCAGCAGCCCGACGGACAGGGAGTTCGAGCTGTACTTC.

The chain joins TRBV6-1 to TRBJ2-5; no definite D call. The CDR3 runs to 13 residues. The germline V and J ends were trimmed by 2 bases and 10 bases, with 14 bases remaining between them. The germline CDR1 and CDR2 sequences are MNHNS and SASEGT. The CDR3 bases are TGTGCCAGCAGTGAAAATCGTGCCAGTGGCCAGTACTTC. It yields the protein CASSENRASGQYF.

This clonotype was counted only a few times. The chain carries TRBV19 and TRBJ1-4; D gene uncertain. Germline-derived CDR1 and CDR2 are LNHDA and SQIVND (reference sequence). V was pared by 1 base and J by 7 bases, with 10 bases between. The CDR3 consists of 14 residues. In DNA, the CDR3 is TGTGCCAGTAGTATAGGTTTGGGCCGTGAAAAACTGTTTTTT. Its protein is CASSIGLGREKLFF.

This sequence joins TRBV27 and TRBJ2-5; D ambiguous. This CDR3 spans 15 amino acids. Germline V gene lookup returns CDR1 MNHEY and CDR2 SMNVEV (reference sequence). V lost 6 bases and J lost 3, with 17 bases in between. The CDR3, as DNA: TGTGCCAGCAGCCCCGGACGGAGAATGGAAGAGACCCAGTACTTC. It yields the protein CASSPGRRMEETQYF.

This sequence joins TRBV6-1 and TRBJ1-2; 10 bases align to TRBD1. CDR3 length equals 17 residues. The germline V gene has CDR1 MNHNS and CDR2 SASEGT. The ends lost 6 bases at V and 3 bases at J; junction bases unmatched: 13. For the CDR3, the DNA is TGTGCCAGCAGCCCGGATCCTGACAGGGGGCGGTACTATGGCTACACCTTC. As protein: CASSPDPDRGRYYGYTF.

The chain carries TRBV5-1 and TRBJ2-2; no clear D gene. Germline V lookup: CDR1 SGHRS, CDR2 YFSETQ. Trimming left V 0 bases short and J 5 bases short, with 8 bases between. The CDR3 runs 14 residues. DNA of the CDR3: TGCGCCAGCAGCTTGGGACTGGAAACCGGGGAGCTGTTTTTT. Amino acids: CASSLGLETGELFF.

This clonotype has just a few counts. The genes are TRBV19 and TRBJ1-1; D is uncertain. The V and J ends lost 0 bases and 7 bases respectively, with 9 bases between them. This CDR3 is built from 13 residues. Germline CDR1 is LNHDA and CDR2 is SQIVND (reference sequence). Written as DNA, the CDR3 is TGTGCCAGTAGTATAGATCTGGAGGGTGAAGCTTTCTTT. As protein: CASSIDLEGEAFF.